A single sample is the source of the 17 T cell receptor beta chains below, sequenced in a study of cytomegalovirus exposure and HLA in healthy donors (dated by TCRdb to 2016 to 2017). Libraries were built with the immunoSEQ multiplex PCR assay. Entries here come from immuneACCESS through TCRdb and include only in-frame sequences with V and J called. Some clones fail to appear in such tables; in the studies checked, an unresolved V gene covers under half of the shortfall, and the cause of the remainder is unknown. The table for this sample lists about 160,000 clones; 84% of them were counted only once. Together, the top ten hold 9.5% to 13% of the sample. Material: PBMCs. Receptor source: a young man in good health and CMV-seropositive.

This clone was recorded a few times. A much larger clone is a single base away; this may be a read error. The CDR3 is CASRRTATNEKLFF. The CDR3 DNA is TGTGCCAGCAGGAGGACAGCAACTAATGAAAAACTGTTTTTT. The chain has TRBV6-5 and TRBJ1-4, with D possibly TRBD1 on 6 matching bases. This CDR3 is 14 amino acids long. The V end lost 6 bases, the J end lost 0 bases, and 8 bases lay between the germline ends. Germline CDR1 is MNHEY and CDR2 is SVGAGI.

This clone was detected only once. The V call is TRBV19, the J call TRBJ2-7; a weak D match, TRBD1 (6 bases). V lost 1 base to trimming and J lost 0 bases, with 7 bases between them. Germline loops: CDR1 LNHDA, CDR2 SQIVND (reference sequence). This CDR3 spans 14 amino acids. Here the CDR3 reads CASSIADSSYEQYF. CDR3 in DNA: TGTGCCAGTAGTATAGCGGACAGCTCCTACGAGCAGTACTTC. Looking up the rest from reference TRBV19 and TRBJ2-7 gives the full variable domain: DGGITQSPKYLFRKEGQNVTLSCEQNLNHDAMYWYRQDPGQGLRLIYYSQIVNDFQKGDIAEGYSVSREKKESFPLTVTSAQKNPTAFYLCASSIADSSYEQYFGPGTRLTVT.

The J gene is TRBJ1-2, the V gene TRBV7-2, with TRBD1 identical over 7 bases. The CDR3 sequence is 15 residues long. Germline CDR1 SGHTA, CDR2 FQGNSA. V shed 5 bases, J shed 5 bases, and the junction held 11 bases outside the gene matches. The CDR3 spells CASSRSTGTAYGYTF. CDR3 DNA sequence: TGTGCCAGCAGCCGATCTACCGGGACAGCGTATGGCTACACCTTC. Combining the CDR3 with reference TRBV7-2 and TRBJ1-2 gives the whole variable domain GAGVSQSPSNKVTEKGKDVELRCDPISGHTALYWYRQSLGQGLEFLIYFQGNSAPDKSGLPSDRFSAERTGGSVSTLTIQRTQQEDSAVYLCASSRSTGTAYGYTFGSGTRLTVV.

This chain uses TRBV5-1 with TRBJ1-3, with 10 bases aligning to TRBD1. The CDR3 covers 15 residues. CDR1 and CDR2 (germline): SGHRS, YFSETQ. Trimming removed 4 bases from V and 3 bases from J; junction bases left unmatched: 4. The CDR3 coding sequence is TGCGCCAGCAGCCCCGGGACAGGGGATGGAAACACCATATATTTT. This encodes CASSPGTGDGNTIYF.

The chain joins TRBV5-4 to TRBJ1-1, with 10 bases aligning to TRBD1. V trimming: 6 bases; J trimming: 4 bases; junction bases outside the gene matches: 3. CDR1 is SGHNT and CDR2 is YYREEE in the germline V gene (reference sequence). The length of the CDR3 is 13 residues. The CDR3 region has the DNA TGTGCCAGCAACGGGGACAGGGGCACTGAAGCTTTCTTT. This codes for CASNGDRGTEAFF.

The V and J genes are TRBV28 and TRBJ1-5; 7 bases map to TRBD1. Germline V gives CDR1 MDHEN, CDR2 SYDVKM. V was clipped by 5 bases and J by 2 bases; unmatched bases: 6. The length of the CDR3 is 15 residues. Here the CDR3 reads CASSRTGVRNQPQHF. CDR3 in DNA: TGTGCCAGCAGTAGAACAGGGGTTCGCAATCAGCCCCAGCATTTT.

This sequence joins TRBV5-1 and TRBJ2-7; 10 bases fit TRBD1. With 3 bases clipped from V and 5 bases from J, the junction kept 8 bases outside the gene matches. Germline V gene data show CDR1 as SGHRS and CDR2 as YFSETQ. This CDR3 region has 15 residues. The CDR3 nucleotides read TGCGCCAGCAGCTCTAGACAGGGGGCGCGTCACGAGCAGTACTTC. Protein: CASSSRQGARHEQYF.

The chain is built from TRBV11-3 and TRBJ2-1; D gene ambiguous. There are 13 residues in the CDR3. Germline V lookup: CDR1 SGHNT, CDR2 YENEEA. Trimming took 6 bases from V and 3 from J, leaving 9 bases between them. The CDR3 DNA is TGTGCCAGCAGTTCCAACAGCTACAATGAGCAGTTCTTC. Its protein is CASSSNSYNEQFF.

The CDR3 sequence: CASSLDQFTGELFF. The CDR3, as DNA: TGTGCCAGCAGCTTAGACCAATTTACCGGGGAGCTGTTTTTT. V usage is TRBV11-2 and J usage is TRBJ2-2, with D unclear. The V and J ends lost 0 bases and 5 bases respectively, with 7 bases between them. The germline CDR1 and CDR2 sequences are SGHAT and FQNNGV. The CDR3 covers 14 residues.

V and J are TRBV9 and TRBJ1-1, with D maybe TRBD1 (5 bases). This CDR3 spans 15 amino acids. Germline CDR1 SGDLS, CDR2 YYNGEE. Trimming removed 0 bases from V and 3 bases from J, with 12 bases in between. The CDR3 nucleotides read TGTGCCAGCAGCGTAGTTCTAGGGGATGACACTGAAGCTTTCTTT. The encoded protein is CASSVVLGDDTEAFF.

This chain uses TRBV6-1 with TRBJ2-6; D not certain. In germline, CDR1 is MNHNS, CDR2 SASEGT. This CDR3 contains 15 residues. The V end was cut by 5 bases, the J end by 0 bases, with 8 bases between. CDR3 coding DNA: TGTGCCAGCAGTCAACAGAGCTCTGGGGCCAACGTCCTGACTTTC. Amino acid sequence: CASSQQSSGANVLTF.

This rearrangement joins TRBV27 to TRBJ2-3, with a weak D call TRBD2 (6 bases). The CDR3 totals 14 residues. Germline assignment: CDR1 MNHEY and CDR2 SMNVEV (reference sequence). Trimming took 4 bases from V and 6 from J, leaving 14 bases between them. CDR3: CASSSPGGMDTQYF. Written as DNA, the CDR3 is TGTGCCAGCAGTTCTCCCGGGGGAATGGATACGCAGTATTTT.

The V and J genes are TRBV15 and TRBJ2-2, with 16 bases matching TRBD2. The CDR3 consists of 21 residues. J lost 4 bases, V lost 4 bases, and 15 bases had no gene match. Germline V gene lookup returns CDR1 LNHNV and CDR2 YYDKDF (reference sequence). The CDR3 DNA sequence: TGTGCCACCAGCATTACGGTACCGGGACTAGCGGGAGGGCGTGTCACCGGGGAGCTGTTTTTT. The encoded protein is CATSITVPGLAGGRVTGELFF.

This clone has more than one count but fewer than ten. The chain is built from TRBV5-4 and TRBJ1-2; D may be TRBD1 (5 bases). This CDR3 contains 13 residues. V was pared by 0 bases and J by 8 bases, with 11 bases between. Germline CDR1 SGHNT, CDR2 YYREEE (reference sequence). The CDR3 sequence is CASSLDRIYGYTF. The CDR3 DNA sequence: TGTGCCAGCAGCTTGGACAGGATATACGGCTACACCTTC.

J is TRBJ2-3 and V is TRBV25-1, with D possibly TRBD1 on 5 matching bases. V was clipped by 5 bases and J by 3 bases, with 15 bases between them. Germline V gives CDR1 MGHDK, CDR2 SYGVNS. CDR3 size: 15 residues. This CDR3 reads CASSLGAARTDTQYF. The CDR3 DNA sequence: TGTGCCAGCAGTCTAGGGGCTGCTCGTACAGATACGCAGTATTTT.

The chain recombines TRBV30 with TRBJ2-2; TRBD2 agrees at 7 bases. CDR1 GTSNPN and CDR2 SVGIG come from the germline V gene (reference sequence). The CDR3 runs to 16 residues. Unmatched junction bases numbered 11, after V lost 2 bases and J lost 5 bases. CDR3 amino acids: CAWSYNGRGLTGELFF. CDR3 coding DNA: TGTGCCTGGAGTTATAATGGGAGGGGATTAACCGGGGAGCTGTTTTTT. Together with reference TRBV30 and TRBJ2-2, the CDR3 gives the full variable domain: SQTIHQWPATLVQPVGSPLSLECTVEGTSNPNLYWYRQAAGRGLQLLFYSVGIGQISSEVPQNLSASRPQDRQFILSSKKLLLSDSGFYLCAWSYNGRGLTGELFFGEGSRLTVL.

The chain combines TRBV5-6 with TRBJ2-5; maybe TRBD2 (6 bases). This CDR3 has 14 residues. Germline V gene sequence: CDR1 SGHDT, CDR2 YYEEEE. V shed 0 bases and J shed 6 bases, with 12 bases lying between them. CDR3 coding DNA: TGTGCCAGCAGCTTGGCCGCGGGGCGTAAGACCCAGTACTTC. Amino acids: CASSLAAGRKTQYF.